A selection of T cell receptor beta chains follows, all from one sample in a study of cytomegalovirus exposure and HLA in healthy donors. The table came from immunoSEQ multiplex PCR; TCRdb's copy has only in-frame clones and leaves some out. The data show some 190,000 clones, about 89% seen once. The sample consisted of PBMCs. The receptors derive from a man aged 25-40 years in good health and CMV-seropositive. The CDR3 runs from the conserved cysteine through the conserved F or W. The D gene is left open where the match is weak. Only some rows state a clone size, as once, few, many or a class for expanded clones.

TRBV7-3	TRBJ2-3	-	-	CASSSKGQGTDTQYF	TGTGCCAGCAGCTCAAAGGGTCAGGGCACAGATACGCAGTATTTT
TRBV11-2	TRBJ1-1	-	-	CASSLELMGSPNTEAFF	TGTGCCAGCAGCTTGGAATTAATGGGCAGCCCGAACACTGAAGCTTTCTTT
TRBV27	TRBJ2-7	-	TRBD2	CASSWAGATYEQYF	TGTGCCAGCAGTTGGGCGGGAGCCACCTACGAGCAGTACTTC
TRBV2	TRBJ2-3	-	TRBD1	CASSEQGGGVTQYF	TGTGCCAGCAGCGAACAGGGGGGAGGAGTTACGCAGTATTTT
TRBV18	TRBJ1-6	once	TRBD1	CASSYRDSPVSFNSPLHF	TGTGCCAGCTCATACCGGGACAGCCCTGTCTCTTTTAATTCACCCCTCCACTTT
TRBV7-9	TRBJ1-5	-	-	CASTGGNQPQHF	TGTGCCAGCACCGGTGGCAATCAGCCCCAGCATTTT
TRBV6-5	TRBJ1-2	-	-	CASQGNYGYTF	TGTGCCAGCCAGGGGAACTATGGCTACACCTTC
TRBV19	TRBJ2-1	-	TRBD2	CATKAGALNEQFF	TGTGCCACCAAGGCGGGAGCCCTCAATGAGCAGTTCTTC
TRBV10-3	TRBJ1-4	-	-	CAISESTQGGEKLFF	TGTGCCATCAGTGAGTCGACTCAGGGCGGGGAAAAACTGTTTTTT
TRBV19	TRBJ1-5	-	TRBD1	CASSGTATNQPQHF	TGTGCCAGTAGTGGGACAGCTACAAATCAGCCCCAGCATTTT
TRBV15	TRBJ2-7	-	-	CATWGGGSLDEQYF	TGTGCCACCTGGGGAGGGGGCTCATTAGACGAGCAGTACTTC
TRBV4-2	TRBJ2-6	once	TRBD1	CASSLQGAGANVLTF	TGTGCCAGCAGCCTCCAGGGGGCTGGGGCCAACGTCCTGACTTTC
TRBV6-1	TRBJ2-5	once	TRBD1	CASSKQGLETQYF	TGTGCCAGCAGTAAACAGGGGTTAGAGACCCAGTACTTC
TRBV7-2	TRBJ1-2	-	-	CASSSGGAIDGYTF	TGTGCCAGCAGCTCGGGGGGCGCGATCGATGGCTACACCTTC
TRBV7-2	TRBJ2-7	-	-	CASSLGRDPTYEQYF	TGTGCCAGCAGCTTAGGCAGGGACCCTACCTACGAGCAGTACTTC
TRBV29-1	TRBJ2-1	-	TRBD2	CSTYGTSSYNEQFF	TGCAGCACCTATGGGACTAGCTCCTACAATGAGCAGTTCTTC
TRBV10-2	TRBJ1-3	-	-	CASSESFGSSGNTIYF	TGCGCCAGCAGTGAGTCTTTCGGGAGTTCTGGAAACACCATATATTTT
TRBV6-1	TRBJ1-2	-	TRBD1	CASNDRGGGYTF	TGTGCCAGCAATGACAGGGGAGGCGGCTACACCTTC
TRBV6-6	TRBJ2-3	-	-	CASSYSLDHSTDTQYF	TGTGCCAGCAGTTACTCGTTAGACCACAGCACAGATACGCAGTATTTT
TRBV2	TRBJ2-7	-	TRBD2	CASWRGLAGIYEQYF	TGTGCCAGCTGGAGGGGACTAGCGGGGATCTACGAGCAGTACTTC
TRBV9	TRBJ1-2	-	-	CASSARTDNYGYTF	TGTGCCAGCAGCGCCCGGACAGATAACTATGGCTACACCTTC
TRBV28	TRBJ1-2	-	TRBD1	CASSPQGGANYGYTF	TGTGCCAGCAGTCCACAGGGGGGAGCTAACTATGGCTACACCTTC
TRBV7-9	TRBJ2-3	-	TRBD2	CASSLSGGSTDTQYF	TGTGCCAGCAGTCTAAGCGGGGGCAGCACAGATACGCAGTATTTT
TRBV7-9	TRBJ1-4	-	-	CASSSWGVRNEKLFF	TGTGCCAGCAGCTCATGGGGGGTTAGGAATGAAAAACTGTTTTTT
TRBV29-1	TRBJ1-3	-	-	CSVEGRAPSGNTIYF	TGCAGCGTTGAAGGCAGAGCCCCCTCTGGAAACACCATATATTTT
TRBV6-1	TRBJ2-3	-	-	CASPGDTQYF	TGTGCCAGCCCAGGAGATACGCAGTATTTT
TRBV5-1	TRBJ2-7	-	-	CASSPIDPGNEQYF	TGCGCCAGCAGCCCCATTGACCCCGGCAACGAGCAGTACTTC
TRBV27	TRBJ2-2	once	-	CASSPPGGELFF	TGTGCCAGCAGTCCCCCCGGCGGGGAGCTGTTTTTT
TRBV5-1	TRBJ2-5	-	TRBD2	CASSPPSGAGAETQYF	TGCGCCAGCAGCCCCCCTAGCGGGGCGGGTGCGGAGACCCAGTACTTC
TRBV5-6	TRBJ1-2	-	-	CASSFPAPVDYTF	TGTGCCAGCAGCTTCCCCGCCCCAGTAGACTACACCTTC
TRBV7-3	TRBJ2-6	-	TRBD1	CASSWTGGPGANVLTF	TGTGCCAGCAGCTGGACAGGGGGCCCTGGGGCCAACGTCCTGACTTTC
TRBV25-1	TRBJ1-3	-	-	CASSDQGPISGNTIYF	TGTGCCAGCAGTGACCAGGGCCCTATCTCTGGAAACACCATATATTTT